Below, one T cell receptor (beta chain) is given with its context. The antigen is not known. The same CDR3 arises from other DNA sequences in this sample as well. This table comes from immunoSEQ multiplex PCR, and its TCRdb copy is limited to in-frame clones, with some not included. The sample consists of fewer than 150,000 clones, around 84% of them appearing once. The sample comes from a study of cytotoxic CD8 clonotypes in ibrutinib-treated CLL. Broader study findings: Clonality (at baseline) was higher than in age-matched healthy donors and tracked circulating CD8+ T-cell counts.

Sequenced here: PBMCs, sampled after 24 months of ibrutinib treatment. The sequence derives from a human donor with chronic lymphocytic leukemia.

The CDR3 spells CASSPGTDNEQFF. CDR3 DNA: TGTGCCAGCTCACCCGGGACAGACAATGAGCAGTTCTTC. J is TRBJ2-1 and V is TRBV18; TRBD1 matches at 7 bases. From germline, CDR1 is KGHSH and CDR2 LQKENI. The CDR3 has 13 amino acids. The V and J ends lost 3 bases and 5 bases, in that order; junction bases with no gene match: 1.